The T cell receptor (beta chain) described here comes from a study of read filtering for tumor transcriptome and immune sequencing. Study-level points and caveats: Compared with RNA-seq, IR-seq gave much higher clonotype depth and reliability.

With regard to this clonotype: Its target is unknown.

Molecular barcoded adaptors covering alpha/delta and beta/gamma chains were used on about 390 ng RNA. MiXCR was run by TCRdb on the reads, yielding one entry per CDR3 protein. The sample comprises 40,000 to 50,000 distinct CDR3 sequences, roughly an eighth of which are singletons, and around 28% rests with the top ten. Per germline, CDR1 DFQATT and CDR2 SNEGSKA (reference sequence). The CDR3 is made up of 15 amino acids. Between the trimmed V and J ends, which lost 1 base and 8 bases, there was a span of 18 bases. The chain carries TRBV20-1 and TRBJ2-1; the D gene is possibly TRBD2 (5 bases). Sequenced input: a population of CD138-negative cells sorted from bone marrow. This clonotype was obtained from a donor aged 40 or over with multiple myeloma. The CDR3 sequence: CSARAPGSKHDEQFF. The DNA of the CDR3 is TGCAGTGCTAGAGCGCCGGGATCGAAGCACGATGAGCAGTTCTTC.